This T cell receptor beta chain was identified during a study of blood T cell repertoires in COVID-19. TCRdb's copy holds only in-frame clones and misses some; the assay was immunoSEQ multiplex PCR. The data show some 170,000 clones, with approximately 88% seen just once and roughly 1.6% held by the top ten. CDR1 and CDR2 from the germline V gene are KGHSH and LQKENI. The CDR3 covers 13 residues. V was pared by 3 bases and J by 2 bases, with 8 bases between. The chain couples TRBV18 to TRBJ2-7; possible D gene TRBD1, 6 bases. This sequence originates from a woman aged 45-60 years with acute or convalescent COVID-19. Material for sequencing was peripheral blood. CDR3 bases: TGTGCCAGCTCACCCGGACAGCCCTACGAGCAGTACTTC. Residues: CASSPGQPYEQYF. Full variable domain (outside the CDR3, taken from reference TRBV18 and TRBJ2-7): NAGVMQNPRHLVRRRGQEARLRCSPMKGHSHVYWYRQLPEEGLKFMVYLQKENIIDESGMPKERFSAEFPKEGPSILRIQQVVRGDSAAYFCASSPGQPYEQYFGPGTRLTVT.